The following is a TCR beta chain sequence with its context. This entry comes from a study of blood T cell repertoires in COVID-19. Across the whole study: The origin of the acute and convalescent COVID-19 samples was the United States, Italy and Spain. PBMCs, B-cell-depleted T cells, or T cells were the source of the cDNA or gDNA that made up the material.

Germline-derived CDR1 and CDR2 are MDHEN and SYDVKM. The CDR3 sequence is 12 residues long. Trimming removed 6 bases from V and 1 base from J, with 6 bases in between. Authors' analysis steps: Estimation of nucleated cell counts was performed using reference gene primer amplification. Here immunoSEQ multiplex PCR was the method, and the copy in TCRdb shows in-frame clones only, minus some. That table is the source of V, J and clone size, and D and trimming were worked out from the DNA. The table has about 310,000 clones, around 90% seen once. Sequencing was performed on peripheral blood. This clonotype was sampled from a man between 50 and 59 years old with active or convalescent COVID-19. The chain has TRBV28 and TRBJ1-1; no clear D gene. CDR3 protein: CASRWRNTEAFF. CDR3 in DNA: TGTGCCAGCAGGTGGAGGAACACTGAAGCTTTCTTT.